The 23 T cell receptor beta chains in this list originate from one sample, sequenced in a study of CD8 T cells in ankylosing spondylitis. Each CDR3 protein gets one entry after TCRdb re-called the 5' RACE reads with MiXCR. The top ten clones hold roughly 5% of a sample with 210,000 or so distinct CDR3 sequences, approximately 8.4% of them seen once. Sequenced sample: blood, either unsorted or a sorted T cell fraction (not recorded which). The receptors were sampled from a female donor with ankylosing spondylitis or in good health (not recorded which).

This clonotype was recorded many times. The chain couples TRBV6-1 to TRBJ1-6; D gene unclear. The CDR3 runs to 13 residues. Germline CDR1 reads MNHNS; CDR2 reads SASEGT. V lost 6 bases, J lost 14 bases, and 17 bases lay in between. The CDR3 coding sequence is TGTGCCAGCAGCAACCGGGCGCCCGTGGCCCTCCACTTT. Translated: CASSNRAPVALHF.

Comment on this clonotype: A read error is possible here, since a much larger clone lies one base away. The genes are TRBV4-2 and TRBJ2-6; no definite D call. This CDR3 has 15 amino acids. Germline V CDR1 and CDR2: LGHNA, YNFKEQ. DNA for the CDR3: TGTGCCAGCAGCCAAGATTGGAGCACCTCAAACGTCATGACTTTC. Residues: CASSQDWSTSNVMTF.

This clonotype was recorded many times. The V and J genes are TRBV20-1 and TRBJ1-5, with 8 bases matching TRBD1. The CDR3 loop spans 16 amino acids. In germline, CDR1 is DFQATT, CDR2 SNEGSKA (reference sequence). J lost 9 bases, V lost 3 bases, and 16 bases had no gene match. In nucleotides, the CDR3 is TGCAGTGCTAGGCCCCCGGGACAGGAAATCCTGAGGCCCCAGCATTTT. Its translation is CSARPPGQEILRPQHF.

This clonotype was seen more than once but under ten times. The V call is TRBV5-5, the J call TRBJ2-2; perhaps TRBD1 as D (6 bases). Germline V lookup: CDR1 SGHKS, CDR2 YYEKEE (reference sequence). The CDR3 runs 17 residues. V was clipped by 3 bases and J by 6 bases, with 21 bases between them. In nucleotides, the CDR3 is TGTGCCAGCAGCTCCCACAGGGTTGATACGACGGCCGGGGAGCTGTTTTTT. Its protein is CASSSHRVDTTAGELFF.

At least ten counts were recorded for this clonotype. This chain connects TRBV24-1 to TRBJ1-2, with a weak D call TRBD1 (5 bases). Germline-derived CDR1 and CDR2 are KGHDR and SFDVKD. The CDR3 sequence is 13 residues long. The V and J ends lost 10 bases and 8 bases respectively, with 19 bases between them. The CDR3 reads CATSTGNSFGYTF. The CDR3 nucleotides are TGTGCCACGTCTACAGGTAATTCATTCGGCTACACCTTC.

This clonotype was found many times. V gene TRBV28 combines with J gene TRBJ2-2; the match to TRBD2 covers 9 bases. This CDR3 is built from 16 residues. Germline V gives CDR1 MDHEN, CDR2 SYDVKM. V shed 2 bases and J 1 base; nucleotides not matched to a gene: 2. The CDR3 coding sequence is TGTGCCAGCAGTTTACAGACTAGCGGGAACACCGGGGAGCTGTTTTTT. Translated: CASSLQTSGNTGELFF. The full variable domain, with the rest looked up from reference TRBV28 and TRBJ2-2, is DVKVTQSSRYLVKRTGEKVFLECVQDMDHENMFWYRQDPGLGLRLIYFSYDVKMKEKGDIPEGYSVSREKKERFSLILESASTNQTSMYLCASSLQTSGNTGELFFGEGSRLTVL.

This clonotype was seen repeatedly, ten times or more. The chain uses TRBV29-1 and TRBJ1-1, with D possibly matching TRBD1 (5 bases). Germline lookup yields CDR1 SQVTM and CDR2 ANQGSEA. This CDR3 has 13 residues. Trimming removed 7 bases at V and 5 bases at J, with 17 bases between. The CDR3 loop reads CSAQRGGGTEAFF. The CDR3 DNA reads TGCAGCGCCCAAAGGGGTGGAGGGACTGAAGCTTTCTTT.

This clonotype was found a few times. CDR3: CASSLGSSGKQETQYF. Here the CDR3 DNA reads TGTGCCAGCAGCTTAGGATCCAGCGGGAAACAAGAGACCCAGTACTTC. J is TRBJ2-5 and V is TRBV7-2; 7 bases match TRBD2. CDR3 length: 16 residues. Per germline, CDR1 SGHTA and CDR2 FQGNSA. Trimming removed 1 base from V and 2 bases from J; junction bases left unmatched: 7.

This clonotype occurred many times. The chain employs TRBV2 and TRBJ2-2, with D possibly called TRBD1 or TRBD2 (5 bases each). Trimming left V 7 bases short and J 8 bases short, with 11 bases between. The germline V gene encodes CDR1 SNHLY and CDR2 FYNNEI. This CDR3 region has 12 residues. CDR3 sequence: CASTVGAGELFF. CDR3 DNA sequence: TGTGCCAGCACGGTCGGGGCGGGGGAGCTGTTTTTT.

This clonotype was recorded many times. The V call is TRBV5-5, the J call TRBJ2-4; D may match TRBD1 or TRBD2 (5 bases each). The CDR3 has 16 residues. Trimming removed 4 bases from V and 5 bases from J, with 19 bases in between. Germline assignment: CDR1 SGHKS and CDR2 YYEKEE (reference sequence). The CDR3 here is CASSGPGLGTENIQYF. In DNA, the CDR3 is TGTGCCAGCAGCGGCCCGGGGCTCGGTACCGAAAACATTCAGTACTTC.

This sequence joins TRBV5-1 and TRBJ2-3; 12 bases align to TRBD2. J was trimmed by 2 bases and V by 3 bases; bases with no gene match: 4. Germline values: CDR1 SGHRS, CDR2 YFSETQ. The CDR3 sequence is 16 residues long. The chain's CDR3 is CASSSGLAGTTDTQYF. CDR3 DNA: TGCGCCAGCAGCTCCGGACTAGCGGGGACCACAGATACGCAGTATTTT.

This clonotype was found many times. The genes are TRBV20-1 and TRBJ2-7, with 8 positions matching TRBD1. The CDR3 spans 12 residues. Per germline, CDR1 DFQATT and CDR2 SNEGSKA (reference sequence). V was pared by 5 bases and J by 3 bases, with 3 bases of the junction left unmatched. CDR3 amino acids: CSAPTGGYEQYF. CDR3 in DNA: TGCAGTGCTCCCACAGGGGGCTACGAGCAGTACTTC.

This clonotype was found many times. The V and J genes are TRBV3-1 and TRBJ2-7; D perhaps matches TRBD1 (5 bases). The CDR3 covers 13 residues. Germline lookup yields CDR1 LGHDT and CDR2 YNNKEL (reference sequence). V lost 0 bases to trimming and J lost 3 bases, with 6 bases between them. The DNA for the CDR3 is TGTGCCAGCAGCCAAGAACAGGACTACGAGCAGTACTTC. As protein: CASSQEQDYEQYF.

In its sample, this clonotype was seen many times. The V gene is TRBV7-2, the J gene TRBJ2-7; 7 bases match TRBD1. Germline-derived CDR1 and CDR2 are SGHTA and FQGNSA. V shed 4 bases and J 5 bases; nucleotides not matched to a gene: 5. This CDR3 contains 13 residues. This CDR3 reads CASSSTGIHEQYF. The CDR3 nucleotides read TGTGCCAGCAGCTCGACAGGGATCCACGAGCAGTACTTC.

This clonotype was picked up many times. The chain recombines TRBV3-1 with TRBJ2-7; unclear D gene. Trimming took off 0 bases at V and 2 bases at J, with 11 bases between the two ends. The CDR3 is 15 residues long. Germline CDR1 is LGHDT and CDR2 is YNNKEL (reference sequence). CDR3 sequence reads: CASSQEVSRTYEQYF. The CDR3 region has the DNA TGTGCCAGCAGCCAAGAGGTATCCAGGACCTACGAGCAGTACTTC.

The genes are TRBV20-1 and TRBJ1-1; TRBD1 is a possible D gene (6 bases). This CDR3 has 16 residues. The germline V gene has CDR1 DFQATT and CDR2 SNEGSKA (reference sequence). Trimming shortened V by 3 bases and J by 0 bases, and 17 bases separated the two germline ends. The CDR3 sequence: CSARELGQLMNTEAFF. CDR3 in DNA: TGCAGTGCTAGGGAGCTCGGACAGCTCATGAACACTGAAGCTTTCTTT.

In DNA form, the CDR3 reads TGTGCCAGCAGGTCCGGGACTAGCGGGAGTTCGGGGAACAATGAGCAGTTCTTC. It codes for CASRSGTSGSSGNNEQFF. V gene TRBV6-4 combines with J gene TRBJ2-1, with 14 bases lining up with TRBD2. This CDR3 spans 18 amino acids. Germline-derived CDR1 and CDR2 are MRHNA and SNTAGT. The J segment lost 5 bases and the V segment lost 6 bases, leaving 12 bases of the junction unmatched.

At least ten counts were recorded for this clonotype. This chain uses TRBV21-1 with TRBJ2-3. TRBV21-1 is a recognized pseudogene. The CDR3 covers 16 residues. The CDR3 DNA sequence: TGTGCCAGCAGCAATTGGAGAACTCTGCACACAGATACGCAGTATTTT. Its translation is CASSNWRTLHTDTQYF.

This clonotype was observed many times. The chain links TRBV4-2 to TRBJ2-1; D might be TRBD1 (7 bases). Trimming took off 4 bases at V and 6 bases at J, with 16 bases between the two ends. In germline, CDR1 is LGHNA, CDR2 YNFKEQ. The CDR3 consists of 15 residues. The CDR3 sequence is CASSRGGTEGNEQFF. The CDR3 coding sequence is TGTGCCAGCAGCCGCGGAGGGACAGAAGGCAATGAGCAGTTCTTC.

Worth noting for this clonotype: A single base separates this from a much larger clone, so it may be a read error. V usage is TRBV20-1 and J usage is TRBJ2-1, with D possibly TRBD2 on 5 matching bases. Germline loops: CDR1 DFQATT, CDR2 SNEGSKA (reference sequence). The CDR3 sequence is 12 residues long. The CDR3 spells CSWECSYNEQFF. In DNA form, the CDR3 reads TGCAGCTGGGAGTGCTCCTACAATGAGCAGTTCTTC.

This clonotype occurred many times. This sequence joins TRBV20-1 and TRBJ2-7, with TRBD1 identical over 7 bases. The V gene end was trimmed by 3 bases and the J gene end by 2 bases; junction bases not matched to a gene: 13. The CDR3 extends over 16 amino acids. The V gene's germline CDR1 is DFQATT and CDR2 SNEGSKA (reference sequence). CDR3 sequence: CSASPQGIQNPYEQYF. Written as DNA, the CDR3 is TGCAGTGCTAGTCCACAGGGGATCCAAAATCCCTACGAGCAGTACTTC.

A note on this clonotype: This may be a read error, as it is one base from a much larger clone. This rearrangement joins TRBV28 to TRBJ2-2, with 10 bases matching TRBD2. Germline CDR1 reads MDHEN; CDR2 reads SYDVKM. The ends lost 6 bases at V and 4 bases at J; junction bases unmatched: 17. This CDR3 contains 19 residues. CDR3 amino acids: CASRRHRVGLAPSTGELFF. CDR3 sequence (DNA): TGTGCCAGCAGGCGCCATAGGGTGGGACTAGCGCCGAGCACCGGGGAGCTGTTTTTT.

This clonotype showed up many times. The chain carries TRBV28 and TRBJ1-5; D remains ambiguous. The V and J ends lost 4 bases and 0 bases respectively, with 7 bases between them. The CDR3 covers 14 residues. Per the germline V gene, CDR1 is MDHEN and CDR2 is SYDVKM. The CDR3 DNA reads TGTGCCAGCAGTTCCCACCATAGCAATCAGCCCCAGCATTTT. Translated, it gives CASSSHHSNQPQHF.